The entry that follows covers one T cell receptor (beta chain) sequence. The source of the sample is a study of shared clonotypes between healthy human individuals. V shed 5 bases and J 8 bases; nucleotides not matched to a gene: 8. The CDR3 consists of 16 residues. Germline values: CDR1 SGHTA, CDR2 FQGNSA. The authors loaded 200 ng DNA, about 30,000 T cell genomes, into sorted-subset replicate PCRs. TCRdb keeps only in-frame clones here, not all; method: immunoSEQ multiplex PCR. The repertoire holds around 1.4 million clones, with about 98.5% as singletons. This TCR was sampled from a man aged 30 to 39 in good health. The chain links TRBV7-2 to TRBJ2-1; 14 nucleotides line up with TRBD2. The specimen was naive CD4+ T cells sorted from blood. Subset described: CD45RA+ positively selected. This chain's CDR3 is CASSVGGTSGRYEQFF. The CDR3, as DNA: TGTGCCAGCAGCGTAGGGGGGACTAGCGGGAGATATGAGCAGTTCTTC.